This is a list of T cell receptor beta chains from one sample in a study of PD-L1 blockade in urothelial cancer. The assay was immunoSEQ multiplex PCR, and TCRdb's table has in-frame clones only and misses some. The profile shows 50,000 or so clones, 86% of them singletons. Sequencing used PBMCs, obtained around atezolizumab (anti-PD-L1) treatment. The source of these receptors is a man in his fifties or sixties with urothelial cancer. CDR3s include the opening cysteine and the closing phenylalanine or tryptophan. A D gene is named only where the DNA matches it firmly. Only part of the rows carry a size: once, few, many, or a class if the clone is expanded.

>TRBJ1-4|TRBV11-3|-|-|15
CASSPGPQVVEKLFF
TGTGCCAGCAGCCCTGGGCCACAGGTCGTGGAAAAACTGTTTTTT
>TRBJ2-2|TRBV4-1|-|TRBD2|16
CASSQSPRGGPGELFF
TGCGCCAGCAGCCAATCCCCACGGGGGGGCCCCGGGGAGCTGTTTTTT
>TRBJ2-1|TRBV28|-|TRBD2|16
CASVRGASYTYNEQFF
TGTGCCAGCGTGCGGGGGGCATCTTATACTTACAATGAGCAGTTCTTC
>TRBJ2-7|TRBV6-1|-|TRBD2|12
CASRRLAHEQYF
TGTGCCAGCAGGAGACTAGCTCACGAGCAGTACTTC
>TRBJ2-7|TRBV5-1|-|-|15
CASSQGTSSSYEQYF
TGCGCCAGCAGCCAAGGGACATCGAGCTCCTACGAGCAGTACTTC
>TRBJ2-1|TRBV18|-|-|13
CASSPTTGNEQFF
TGTGCCAGCTCACCCACGACAGGCAATGAGCAGTTCTTC
>TRBJ2-5|TRBV9|-|-|12
CASSVDGETQYF
TGTGCCAGCAGCGTAGACGGTGAGACCCAGTACTTC
>TRBJ2-5|TRBV6-1|-|-|15
CASSEHPGYQETQYF
TGTGCCAGCAGTGAACACCCCGGGTACCAAGAGACCCAGTACTTC
>TRBJ2-3|TRBV2|once|-|14
CASTNGSFSDTQYF
TGTGCCAGCACGAACGGGAGTTTTTCGGATACGCAGTATTTT
>TRBJ1-1|TRBV11-2|-|-|18
CASSLDRGRGRMNTEAFF
TGTGCCAGCAGCTTAGATCGAGGGCGAGGGAGAATGAACACTGAAGCTTTCTTT
>TRBJ1-2|TRBV10-3|-|TRBD1|13
CAISAGTDYGYTF
TGTGCCATTAGCGCTGGGACAGACTATGGCTACACCTTC
>TRBJ1-2|TRBV14|-|TRBD1|12
CASSRNRQGVYF
TGTGCCAGCAGCCGGAATAGACAGGGGGTCTACTTC
>TRBJ1-2|TRBV14|-|-|15
CASSQGRGVGYGYTF
TGTGCCAGCAGCCAAGGAAGGGGCGTAGGCTATGGCTACACCTTC
>TRBJ1-2|TRBV28|-|TRBD1|14
CASRDGTGSRGYTF
TGTGCCAGCAGAGATGGGACAGGGAGTCGTGGCTACACCTTC
>TRBJ2-2|TRBV5-1|few|-|14
CASSPGRGTGELFF
TGCGCCAGCAGCCCCGGACGGGGAACCGGGGAGCTGTTTTTT
>TRBJ2-1|TRBV7-7|-|TRBD1|15
CASSLGTGPFHEQFF
TGTGCTAGCAGCTTAGGGACAGGGCCCTTCCATGAGCAGTTCTTC
>TRBJ1-2|TRBV30|-|-|11
CAWSNLYGYTF
TGTGCCTGGAGTAATCTCTATGGCTACACCTTC
>TRBJ2-1|TRBV19|-|TRBD2|13
CASSSPGGGASVF
TGTGCCAGTAGTAGTCCCGGCGGGGGGGCCTCGGTCTTC
>TRBJ1-1|TRBV9|-|-|15
CASSRDTQPRTEAFF
TGTGCCAGCTCAAGGGACACCCAACCCCGCACTGAAGCTTTCTTT
>TRBJ1-2|TRBV5-1|-|-|15
CASSLFSTESNGYTF
TGCGCCAGCAGCCTGTTCAGTACAGAAAGCAATGGCTACACCTTC
>TRBJ2-7|TRBV28|-|TRBD2|20
CASSSHHGLAGGPGVYEQYF
TGTGCCAGCAGTTCACACCACGGACTAGCGGGAGGGCCGGGGGTGTACGAGCAGTACTTC
>TRBJ1-5|TRBV6-5|-|-|15
CASSRSFDGDQPQHF
TGTGCCAGCAGCCGATCCTTTGACGGGGATCAGCCCCAGCATTTT
>TRBJ1-2|TRBV5-1|-|-|15
CASSADPGTYYGYTF
TGCGCCAGCAGCGCGGACCCGGGAACCTACTATGGCTACACCTTC
>TRBJ1-6|TRBV9|-|TRBD1|14
CASSPGQDNSPLHF
TGTGCCAGCAGCCCGGGACAGGATAATTCACCCCTCCACTTT
>TRBJ2-2|TRBV5-1|-|TRBD2|16
CASSSIAGASPGELFF
TGCGCCAGCAGCTCTATAGCGGGAGCAAGTCCCGGGGAGCTGTTTTTT
>TRBJ2-1|TRBV28|-|TRBD1|17
CASSLFSGQGKNNEQFF
TGTGCCAGCAGTTTATTCTCCGGACAGGGAAAAAACAATGAGCAGTTCTTC
>TRBJ2-2|TRBV7-3|-|-|19
CASSFWASRTLKDTGELFF
TGTGCCAGCAGCTTCTGGGCCTCTCGAACCTTAAAGGACACCGGGGAGCTGTTTTTT
>TRBJ1-2|TRBV30|-|TRBD1|11
CAMDRELGYTF
TGTGCCATGGACAGGGAACTTGGCTACACCTTC
>TRBJ1-2|TRBV11-2|-|TRBD1|12
CASSPGQGGYTF
TGTGCCAGCAGCCCGGGACAGGGAGGCTACACCTTC
>TRBJ1-2|TRBV28|-|TRBD1|15
CASTSGGQGSPGYTF
TGTGCCAGCACCTCTGGGGGACAGGGCTCCCCTGGCTACACCTTC
>TRBJ2-2|TRBV5-6|-|TRBD2|15
CASSLGLAGDRELFF
TGTGCCAGCAGCTTGGGGCTAGCGGGAGACAGGGAGCTGTTTTTT
>TRBJ1-4|TRBV6-6|-|TRBD1|15
CASSLGTATNEKLFF
TGTGCCAGCAGTTTAGGGACAGCAACTAATGAAAAACTGTTTTTT
>TRBJ2-5|TRBV19|-|-|13
CASSIGLQVLQYF
TGTGCCAGTAGTATAGGGCTCCAGGTTCTCCAGTACTTC
>TRBJ2-7|TRBV5-1|-|-|14
CASMEESSTDEQYF
TGCGCCAGCATGGAGGAGTCGAGTACGGACGAGCAGTACTTC
>TRBJ2-7|TRBV7-9|-|TRBD2|16
CASSDGTSGGRNEQYF
TGTGCCAGCAGCGATGGGACTAGCGGGGGCAGGAACGAGCAGTACTTC
>TRBJ2-5|TRBV6-1|-|-|14
CASSWGRSQETQYF
TGTGCCAGCAGCTGGGGGCGGTCCCAAGAGACCCAGTACTTC
>TRBJ1-2|TRBV19|-|-|13
CASQIPTDYGYTF
TGTGCCAGCCAGATCCCAACAGACTATGGCTACACCTTC
>TRBJ2-1|TRBV28|-|TRBD2|19
CASSSPGLAGRSSYNEQFF
TGTGCCAGCAGTTCCCCCGGACTAGCGGGCAGGAGCTCCTACAATGAGCAGTTCTTC
>TRBJ2-7|TRBV18|-|-|12
CASSRVGYEQYF
TGTGCCAGCTCGAGGGTTGGGTACGAGCAGTACTTC
>TRBJ1-2|TRBV30|-|-|14
CAWNPVNPQYGYTF
TGTGCCTGGAACCCGGTTAACCCTCAATATGGCTACACCTTC
>TRBJ1-2|TRBV7-9|-|-|14
CASSLGRGDYGYTF
TGTGCCAGCAGCTTAGGGAGGGGAGACTATGGCTACACCTTC
>TRBJ2-1|TRBV14|-|-|14
CASSLLLASNEQFF
TGTGCCAGCAGCCTCCTGCTAGCTAGCAATGAGCAGTTCTTC
>TRBJ2-4|TRBV11-3|-|TRBD2|17
CASSLVILAGAKNIQYF
TGTGCCAGCAGCTTAGTTATATTAGCGGGGGCAAAAAACATTCAGTACTTC
>TRBJ1-3|TRBV7-9|few|-|16
CASSLQGRPSGNTIYF
TGTGCCAGCAGCCTACAGGGACGGCCCTCTGGAAACACCATATATTTT
>TRBJ1-2|TRBV6-1|-|-|13
CASTFDRLGGYTF
TGTGCCAGCACTTTTGACAGGCTTGGTGGCTACACCTTC
>TRBJ1-6|TRBV4-1|-|-|16
CASSQEVGAYNSPLHF
TGCGCCAGCAGCCAAGAAGTAGGGGCGTATAATTCACCCCTCCACTTT
>TRBJ2-1|TRBV10-2|-|-|13
CASSELTSGEQFF
TGCGCCAGCAGTGAACTTACTAGTGGTGAGCAGTTCTTC
>TRBJ2-1|TRBV28|-|TRBD2|18
CASSSPSPSGSSYNEQFF
TGTGCCAGCAGTTCCCCATCCCCTAGCGGGAGCTCCTACAATGAGCAGTTCTTC
>TRBJ2-6|TRBV11-2|-|-|19
CASSLISLSGSSGANVLTF
TGTGCCAGCAGCCTAATTTCGTTGTCAGGTTCCTCTGGGGCCAACGTCCTGACTTTC
>TRBJ1-5|TRBV19|-|-|14
CASSIDQLRQPQHF
TGTGCCAGTAGTATAGACCAACTCAGGCAGCCCCAGCATTTT
>TRBJ2-1|TRBV29-1|few|TRBD1|16
CSVESLGTGTYNEQFF
TGCAGCGTTGAATCTCTTGGGACAGGTACCTACAATGAGCAGTTCTTC
>TRBJ2-7|TRBV7-8|-|TRBD2|15
CASSSASGRAGEQYF
TGTGCCAGCAGCTCCGCTAGCGGGAGGGCGGGGGAGCAGTACTTC
>TRBJ2-4|TRBV27|-|TRBD2|13
CASSTGLAGIQYF
TGTGCCAGCAGTACCGGACTAGCTGGCATTCAGTACTTC